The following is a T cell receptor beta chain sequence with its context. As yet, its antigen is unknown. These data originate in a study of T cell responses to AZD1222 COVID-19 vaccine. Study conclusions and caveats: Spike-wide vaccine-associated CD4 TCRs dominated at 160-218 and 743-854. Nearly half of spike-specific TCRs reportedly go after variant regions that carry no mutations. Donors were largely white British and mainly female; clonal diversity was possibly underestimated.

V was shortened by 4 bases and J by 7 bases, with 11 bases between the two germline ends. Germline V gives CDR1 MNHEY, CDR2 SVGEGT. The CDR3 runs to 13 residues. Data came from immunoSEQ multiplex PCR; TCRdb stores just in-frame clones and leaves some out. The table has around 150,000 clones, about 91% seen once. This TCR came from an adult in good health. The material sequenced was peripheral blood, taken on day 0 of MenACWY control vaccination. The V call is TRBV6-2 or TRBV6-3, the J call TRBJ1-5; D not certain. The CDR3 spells CASSFVAKQPQHF. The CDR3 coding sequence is TGTGCCAGCAGTTTCGTGGCAAAACAGCCCCAGCATTTT.